This T cell receptor (beta chain) was found in a study of ipilimumab plus nivolumab after autologous stem cell transplantation. TCRdb keeps only in-frame clones here, not all; method: immunoSEQ multiplex PCR. The sample lists 9,500 to 15,000 clones, 69% occurring once. Deletions cut 4 bases from V and 5 bases from J, with 6 bases between. The CDR3 has 11 residues. The germline CDR1 and CDR2 sequences are SGHVS and FNYEAQ. This clonotype was sampled from a male donor with diffuse large B-cell lymphoma. The sequencing here drew on PBMCs, taken in a trial of ipilimumab plus nivolumab as post-transplant consolidation. The V gene is TRBV7-6, the J gene TRBJ2-7, with D hard to call. CDR3 DNA sequence: TGTGCCAGCAGCTCTGGCGACGAGCAGTACTTC. Its protein product is CASSSGDEQYF.